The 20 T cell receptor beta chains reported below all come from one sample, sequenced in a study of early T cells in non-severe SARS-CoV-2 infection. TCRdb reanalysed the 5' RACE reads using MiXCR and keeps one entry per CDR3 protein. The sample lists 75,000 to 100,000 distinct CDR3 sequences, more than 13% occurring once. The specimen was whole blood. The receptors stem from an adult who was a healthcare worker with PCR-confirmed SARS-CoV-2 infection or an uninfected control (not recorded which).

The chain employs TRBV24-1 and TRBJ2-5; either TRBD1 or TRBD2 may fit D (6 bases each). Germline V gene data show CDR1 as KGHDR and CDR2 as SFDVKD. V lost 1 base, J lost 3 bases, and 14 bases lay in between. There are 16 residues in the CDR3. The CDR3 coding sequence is TGTGCCACCAGTGATTTACTACAGGGAGGCGAAGAGACCCAGTACTTC. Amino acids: CATSDLLQGGEETQYF.

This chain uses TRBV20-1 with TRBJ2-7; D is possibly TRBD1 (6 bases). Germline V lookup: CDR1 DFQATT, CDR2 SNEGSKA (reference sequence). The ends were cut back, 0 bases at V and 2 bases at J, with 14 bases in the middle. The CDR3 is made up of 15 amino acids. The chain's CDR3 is CSARDPDRPTYEQYF. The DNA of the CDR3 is TGCAGTGCTAGAGATCCAGACAGGCCGACCTACGAGCAGTACTTC.

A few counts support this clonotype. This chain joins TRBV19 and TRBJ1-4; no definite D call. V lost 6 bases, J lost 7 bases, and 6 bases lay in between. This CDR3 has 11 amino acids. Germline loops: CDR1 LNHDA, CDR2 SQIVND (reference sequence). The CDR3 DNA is TGTGCCAGTAGGTCTGGTGAAAAACTGTTTTTT. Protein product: CASRSGEKLFF.

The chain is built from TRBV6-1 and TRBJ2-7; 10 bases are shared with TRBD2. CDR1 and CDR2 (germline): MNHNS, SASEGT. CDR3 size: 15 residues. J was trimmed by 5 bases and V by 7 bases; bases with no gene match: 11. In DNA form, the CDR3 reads TGTGCCAGCACGAGACTAGCGGGCGAATCGCACGAGCAGTACTTC. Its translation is CASTRLAGESHEQYF.

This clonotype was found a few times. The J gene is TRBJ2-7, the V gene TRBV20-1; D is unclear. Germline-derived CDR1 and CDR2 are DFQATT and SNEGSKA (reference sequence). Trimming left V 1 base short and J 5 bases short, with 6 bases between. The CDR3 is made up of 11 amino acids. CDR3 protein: CSARGSNEQYF. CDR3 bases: TGCAGTGCTAGAGGATCTAACGAGCAGTACTTC.

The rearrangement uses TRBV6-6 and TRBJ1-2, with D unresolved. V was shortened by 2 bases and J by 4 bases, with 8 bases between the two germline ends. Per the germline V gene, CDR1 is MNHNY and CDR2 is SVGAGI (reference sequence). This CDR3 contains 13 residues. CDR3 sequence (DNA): TGTGCCAGCAGTTACGGGTTCCCCTATGGCTACACCTTC. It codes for CASSYGFPYGYTF.

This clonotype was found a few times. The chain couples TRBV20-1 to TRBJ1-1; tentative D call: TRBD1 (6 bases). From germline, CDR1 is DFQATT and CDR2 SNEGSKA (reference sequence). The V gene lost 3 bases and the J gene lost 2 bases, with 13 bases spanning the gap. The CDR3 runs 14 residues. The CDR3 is CSASMGAGNTEAFF. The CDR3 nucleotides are TGCAGTGCTAGTATGGGGGCGGGAAACACTGAAGCTTTCTTT.

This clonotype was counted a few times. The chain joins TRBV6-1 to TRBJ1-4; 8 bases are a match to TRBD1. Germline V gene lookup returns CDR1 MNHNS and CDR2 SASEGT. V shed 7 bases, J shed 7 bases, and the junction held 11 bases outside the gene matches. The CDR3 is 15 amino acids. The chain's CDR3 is CASTRQGAGGEKLFF. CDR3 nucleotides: TGTGCCAGCACCCGGCAGGGGGCGGGAGGTGAAAAACTGTTTTTT.

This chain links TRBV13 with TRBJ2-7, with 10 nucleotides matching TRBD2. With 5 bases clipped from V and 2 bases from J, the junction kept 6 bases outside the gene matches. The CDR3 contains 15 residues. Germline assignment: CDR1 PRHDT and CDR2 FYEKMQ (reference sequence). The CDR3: CASSGSGRDTYEQYF. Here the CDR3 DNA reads TGTGCCAGCAGCGGAAGCGGGAGGGATACCTACGAGCAGTACTTC.

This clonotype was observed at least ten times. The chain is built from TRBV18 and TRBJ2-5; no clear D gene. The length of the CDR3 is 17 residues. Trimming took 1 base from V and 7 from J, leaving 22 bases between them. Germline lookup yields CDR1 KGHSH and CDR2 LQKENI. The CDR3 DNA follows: TGTGCCAGCTCACCACAGGATGCATTCACCATTTTGTCGACCCAGTACTTC. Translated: CASSPQDAFTILSTQYF.

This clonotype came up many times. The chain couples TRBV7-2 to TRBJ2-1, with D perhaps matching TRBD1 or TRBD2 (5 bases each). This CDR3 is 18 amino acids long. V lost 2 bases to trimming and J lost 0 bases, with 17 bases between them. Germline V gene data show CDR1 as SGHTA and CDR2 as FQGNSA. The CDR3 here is CASSLILRGGYSYNEQFF. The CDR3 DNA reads TGTGCCAGCAGCTTAATTCTGAGGGGCGGCTACTCCTACAATGAGCAGTTCTTC.

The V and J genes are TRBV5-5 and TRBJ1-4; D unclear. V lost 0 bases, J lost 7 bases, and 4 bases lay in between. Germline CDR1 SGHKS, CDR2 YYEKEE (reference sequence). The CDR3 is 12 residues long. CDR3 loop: CASSLDFEKLFF. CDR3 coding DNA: TGTGCCAGCAGCTTGGATTTTGAAAAACTGTTTTTT. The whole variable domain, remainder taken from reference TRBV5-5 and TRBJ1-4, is DAGVTQSPTHLIKTRGQQVTLRCSPISGHKSVSWYQQVLGQGPQFIFQYYEKEERGRGNFPDRFSARQFPNYSSELNVNALLLGDSALYLCASSLDFEKLFFGSGTQLSVL.

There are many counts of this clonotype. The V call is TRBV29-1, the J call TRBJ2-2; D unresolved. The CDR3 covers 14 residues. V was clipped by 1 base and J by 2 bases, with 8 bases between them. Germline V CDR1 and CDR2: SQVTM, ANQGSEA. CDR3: CSVEGLLNTGELFF. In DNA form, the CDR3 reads TGCAGCGTTGAAGGCCTACTCAACACCGGGGAGCTGTTTTTT.

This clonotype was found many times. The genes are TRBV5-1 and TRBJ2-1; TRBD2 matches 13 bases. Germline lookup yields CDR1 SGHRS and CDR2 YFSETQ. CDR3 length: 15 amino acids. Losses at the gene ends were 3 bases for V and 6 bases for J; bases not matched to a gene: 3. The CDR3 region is CASSSGTSGINEQFF. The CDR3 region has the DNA TGCGCCAGCAGCTCCGGGACTAGCGGGATCAATGAGCAGTTCTTC.

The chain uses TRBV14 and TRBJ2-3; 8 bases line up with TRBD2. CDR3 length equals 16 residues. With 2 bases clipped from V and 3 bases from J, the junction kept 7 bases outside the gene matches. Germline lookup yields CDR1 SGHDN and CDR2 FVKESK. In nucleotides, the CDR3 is TGTGCCAGCAGCCAACGGGAGGGCAGGTATACAGATACGCAGTATTTT. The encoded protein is CASSQREGRYTDTQYF.

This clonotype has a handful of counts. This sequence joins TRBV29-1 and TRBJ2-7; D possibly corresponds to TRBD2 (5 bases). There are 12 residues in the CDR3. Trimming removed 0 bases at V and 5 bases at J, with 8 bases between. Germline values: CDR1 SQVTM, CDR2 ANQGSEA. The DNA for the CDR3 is TGCAGCGTTGAAGAAGAGGGTAACGAGCAGTACTTC. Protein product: CSVEEEGNEQYF.

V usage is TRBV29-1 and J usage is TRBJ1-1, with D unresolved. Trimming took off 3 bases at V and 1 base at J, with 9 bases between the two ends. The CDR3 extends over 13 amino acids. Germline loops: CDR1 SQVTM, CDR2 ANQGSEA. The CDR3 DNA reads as TGCAGCGTTGATTGGCGGGGGAACACTGAAGCTTTCTTT. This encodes CSVDWRGNTEAFF.

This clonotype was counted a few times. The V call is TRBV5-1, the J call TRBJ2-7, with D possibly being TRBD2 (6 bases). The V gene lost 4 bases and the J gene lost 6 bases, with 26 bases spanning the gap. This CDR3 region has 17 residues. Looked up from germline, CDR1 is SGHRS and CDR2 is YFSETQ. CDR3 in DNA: TGCGCCAGCAGCAAGGGGCGAGCAGTACTAACAGCGGGCGAGCAGTACTTC. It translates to CASSKGRAVLTAGEQYF.

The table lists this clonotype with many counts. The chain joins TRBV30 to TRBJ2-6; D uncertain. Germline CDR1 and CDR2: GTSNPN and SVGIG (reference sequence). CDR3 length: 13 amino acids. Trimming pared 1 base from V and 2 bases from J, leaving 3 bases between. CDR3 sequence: CAWSGTGANVLTF. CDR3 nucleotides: TGTGCCTGGAGTGGGACTGGGGCCAACGTCCTGACTTTC.

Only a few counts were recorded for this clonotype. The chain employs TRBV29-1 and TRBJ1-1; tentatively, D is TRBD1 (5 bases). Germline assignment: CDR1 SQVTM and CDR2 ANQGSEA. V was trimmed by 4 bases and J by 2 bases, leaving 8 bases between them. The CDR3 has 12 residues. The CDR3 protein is CSVVQANTEAFF. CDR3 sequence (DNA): TGCAGCGTTGTACAGGCAAACACTGAAGCTTTCTTT.